The source of this TCR beta chain is a study of blood T cell repertoires in COVID-19. TCRdb's table, derived via immunoSEQ multiplex PCR, lists solely in-frame clones and lacks some. The table shows approximately 210,000 clones, with about 91% occurring only once. The CDR3 contains 18 residues. V gene TRBV21-1 combines with J gene TRBJ1-1; TRBD1, the table's D call, lacks a check against the DNA. TRBV21-1 is termed a pseudogene. The sample was peripheral blood. The source of this sequence is a man aged 30-40 years with acute or convalescent COVID-19. The CDR3 nucleotides read TGTGCCAGCAGCAAAGAGGATAATCTCAGGCGTTTGAACACTGAAGCTTTCTTT. Translated, it gives CASSKEDNLRRLNTEAFF.